A selection of T cell receptor beta chains follows, all from one sample in a study of OX40 agonist ivuxolimab in advanced cancers. The assay was immunoSEQ multiplex PCR, and TCRdb's table has in-frame clones only and misses some. The sample has some 100,000 clones, approximately 84% seen once. The sequencing here drew on CD4+ or CD8+ T cells sorted from blood, taken in a trial of the OX40 agonist ivuxolimab. The receptor source for this set is an adult with an advanced solid tumor such as melanoma, head and neck, liver or kidney cancer. Both conserved end residues are part of each CDR3. Fields, in order: V gene, D gene, clone size, J gene, CDR3 DNA, CDR3 protein. D genes are given only for firm matches. Clone size, where shown, is once, few, many, or a class for clones that have expanded.

v_gene: TRBV6-6
d_gene: TRBD2
abundance: .
j_gene: TRBJ2-1
CDR3nt: TGTGCCAGCCGCCCCTCCGGGACTAGCAGTGAGCAGTTCTTC
CDR3aa: CASRPSGTSSEQFF

v_gene: TRBV5-5
d_gene: TRBD2
abundance: .
j_gene: TRBJ2-5
CDR3nt: TGTGCCAGCAGCCGTCCTCTACTAGCGGGAGGGCAAGAGACCCAGTACTTC
CDR3aa: CASSRPLLAGGQETQYF

v_gene: TRBV6-5
d_gene: .
abundance: .
j_gene: TRBJ1-2
CDR3nt: TGTGCCAGCAGAGCCGGACAGAACTATGGCTACACCTTC
CDR3aa: CASRAGQNYGYTF

v_gene: TRBV27
d_gene: .
abundance: .
j_gene: TRBJ1-2
CDR3nt: TGTGCCAGCAGTTTATCGACCGGTAACTATGGCTACACCTTC
CDR3aa: CASSLSTGNYGYTF

v_gene: TRBV11-2
d_gene: .
abundance: .
j_gene: TRBJ2-3
CDR3nt: TGTGCCAGCAGCCACACAGATACGCAGTATTTT
CDR3aa: CASSHTDTQYF

v_gene: TRBV19
d_gene: TRBD1
abundance: .
j_gene: TRBJ1-5
CDR3nt: TGTGCCAGTAGTGCTCGACAGGGAGGATTTCAGCCCCAGCATTTT
CDR3aa: CASSARQGGFQPQHF

v_gene: TRBV9
d_gene: TRBD2
abundance: .
j_gene: TRBJ2-7
CDR3nt: TGTGCCAGCAGCGAGAGGGCTAGCGGGAGCATCGAGCAGTACTTC
CDR3aa: CASSERASGSIEQYF

v_gene: TRBV19
d_gene: TRBD2
abundance: .
j_gene: TRBJ2-7
CDR3nt: TGTGCCAGTAGTGTTTCTCCGGGACTAGAGGGAAACGAGCAGTACTTC
CDR3aa: CASSVSPGLEGNEQYF

v_gene: TRBV5-1
d_gene: .
abundance: .
j_gene: TRBJ1-1
CDR3nt: TGCGCCAGTCGACAACAGGGCTTAGGGACGAACACTGAAGCTTTCTTT
CDR3aa: CASRQQGLGTNTEAFF

v_gene: TRBV27
d_gene: TRBD2
abundance: .
j_gene: TRBJ2-3
CDR3nt: TGTGCCAGCAGTTTATCCAGCGGGAGTTGGTATACGCAGTATTTT
CDR3aa: CASSLSSGSWYTQYF

v_gene: TRBV5-1
d_gene: .
abundance: .
j_gene: TRBJ2-5
CDR3nt: TGCGCCAGCAGTATTCTAGAGGGAGAGACCCAGTACTTC
CDR3aa: CASSILEGETQYF

v_gene: TRBV27
d_gene: TRBD2
abundance: .
j_gene: TRBJ2-5
CDR3nt: TGTGCCAGCAGTGCCGGACTAGCGGCCATGCAAGAGACCCAGTACTTC
CDR3aa: CASSAGLAAMQETQYF

v_gene: TRBV19
d_gene: .
abundance: .
j_gene: TRBJ1-5
CDR3nt: TGTGCCAGTACCTATGGCCAACACGGGTATAGCAATCAGCCCCAGCATTTT
CDR3aa: CASTYGQHGYSNQPQHF

v_gene: TRBV11-2
d_gene: .
abundance: .
j_gene: TRBJ2-7
CDR3nt: TGTGCCAGCAGCTTCTTACAAGGAAGCTACGAGCAGTACTTC
CDR3aa: CASSFLQGSYEQYF

v_gene: TRBV9
d_gene: TRBD2
abundance: .
j_gene: TRBJ2-5
CDR3nt: TGTGCCAGCAGCGTAGCTAGCGGGAGGGAGACCCAGTACTTC
CDR3aa: CASSVASGRETQYF

v_gene: TRBV19
d_gene: .
abundance: .
j_gene: TRBJ2-7
CDR3nt: TGTGCCAGCGGCGACACAGGGAGCAACTACGAGCAGTACTTC
CDR3aa: CASGDTGSNYEQYF

v_gene: TRBV7-9
d_gene: .
abundance: once
j_gene: TRBJ2-3
CDR3nt: TGTGCCAGCAGCCCTCCGGGGAAACCAGATACGCAGTATTTT
CDR3aa: CASSPPGKPDTQYF

v_gene: TRBV7-2
d_gene: .
abundance: .
j_gene: TRBJ2-7
CDR3nt: TGTGCCAGCAGCTTATCGCCGGGACTCTCCTACGAGCAGTACTTC
CDR3aa: CASSLSPGLSYEQYF

v_gene: TRBV7-9
d_gene: TRBD2
abundance: .
j_gene: TRBJ2-3
CDR3nt: TGTGCCAGCAGCCCGACCACTAGCGGGGTAACAGATACGCAGTATTTT
CDR3aa: CASSPTTSGVTDTQYF

v_gene: TRBV18
d_gene: .
abundance: .
j_gene: TRBJ2-5
CDR3nt: TGTGCCAGCTCACAGACAGTCCAAGAGACCCAGTACTTC
CDR3aa: CASSQTVQETQYF

v_gene: TRBV11-3
d_gene: TRBD2
abundance: .
j_gene: TRBJ2-5
CDR3nt: TGTGCCAGCAGCTCTGGGGGGGGGAGAGTGACTGAGACCCAGTACTTC
CDR3aa: CASSSGGGRVTETQYF

v_gene: TRBV18
d_gene: .
abundance: .
j_gene: TRBJ1-1
CDR3nt: TGTGCCAGCTCACCAGGGGCAGGGGTAAACGGTGAAGCTTTCTTT
CDR3aa: CASSPGAGVNGEAFF

v_gene: TRBV5-1
d_gene: .
abundance: .
j_gene: TRBJ1-1
CDR3nt: TGCGCCAGCAGCTTGGATTCAGGGGACACTGAAGCTTTCTTT
CDR3aa: CASSLDSGDTEAFF

v_gene: TRBV28
d_gene: .
abundance: .
j_gene: TRBJ1-2
CDR3nt: TGTGCCAGCAGTTTAAAGGACTATGGCTACACCTTC
CDR3aa: CASSLKDYGYTF

v_gene: TRBV27
d_gene: .
abundance: .
j_gene: TRBJ1-1
CDR3nt: TGTGCCAGCAGTCCCGTTACAGGGACTGAAGCTTTCTTT
CDR3aa: CASSPVTGTEAFF

v_gene: TRBV2
d_gene: .
abundance: .
j_gene: TRBJ2-4
CDR3nt: TGTGCCAGCAGTGGAGGAGATTTAGCCAAAAACATTCAGTACTTC
CDR3aa: CASSGGDLAKNIQYF

v_gene: TRBV29-1
d_gene: TRBD1
abundance: .
j_gene: TRBJ2-5
CDR3nt: TGCAGCGCTGGACAGGGGGGAGAGACCCAGTACTTC
CDR3aa: CSAGQGGETQYF